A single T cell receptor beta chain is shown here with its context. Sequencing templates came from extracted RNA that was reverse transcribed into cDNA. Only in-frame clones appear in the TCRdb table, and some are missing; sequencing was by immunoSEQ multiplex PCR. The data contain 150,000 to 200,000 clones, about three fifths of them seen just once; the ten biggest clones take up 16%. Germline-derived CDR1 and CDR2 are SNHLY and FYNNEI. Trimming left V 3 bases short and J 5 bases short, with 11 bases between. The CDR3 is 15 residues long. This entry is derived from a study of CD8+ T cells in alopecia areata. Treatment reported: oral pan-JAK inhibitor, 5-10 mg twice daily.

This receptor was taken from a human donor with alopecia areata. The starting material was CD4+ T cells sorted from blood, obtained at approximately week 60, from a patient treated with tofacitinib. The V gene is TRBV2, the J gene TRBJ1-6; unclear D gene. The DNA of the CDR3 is TGTGCCAGCAGTGATAGGTCAAGGGATAATTCACCCCTCCACTTT. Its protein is CASSDRSRDNSPLHF.